The 23 T cell receptor beta chains in this list originate from one sample, sequenced in a study of cytomegalovirus exposure and HLA in healthy donors. Profiled with immunoSEQ multiplex PCR; TCRdb holds only in-frame clones, not every one. The sample has roughly 140,000 clones; approximately 86% are singletons. Input material: PBMCs. The source of these receptors is a man aged 18 to 30 in good health and CMV-seropositive.

This clone was detected a few times. The chain is built from TRBV5-1 and TRBJ1-5, with D perhaps matching TRBD1 (6 bases). Germline V lookup: CDR1 SGHRS, CDR2 YFSETQ. Trimming pared 1 base from V and 3 bases from J, leaving 8 bases between. The CDR3 has 14 amino acids. The CDR3 sequence is CASSLSGVNQPQHF. DNA for the CDR3: TGCGCCAGCAGCTTGTCAGGGGTCAATCAGCCCCAGCATTTT.

This chain joins TRBV2 and TRBJ1-5; a weak D match, TRBD1 (5 bases). CDR1 is SNHLY, CDR2 FYNNEI, per germline. The CDR3 runs to 14 residues. Trimming took 7 bases from V and 5 from J, leaving 15 bases between them. Here the CDR3 reads CASNLPGGYQPQHF. The CDR3 DNA reads as TGTGCCAGCAACCTTCCCGGGGGATATCAGCCCCAGCATTTT.

The J gene is TRBJ1-6, the V gene TRBV2; D remains unclear. CDR1 is SNHLY, CDR2 FYNNEI, per germline. V gave up 4 bases and J gave up 10 bases, with 14 bases separating them. This CDR3 has 14 residues. CDR3 loop: CASSVGRLGSPLHF. The CDR3 region has the DNA TGTGCCAGCAGTGTTGGCAGGCTCGGCTCACCCCTCCACTTT.

V and J are TRBV30 and TRBJ1-3; unclear D gene. Germline values: CDR1 GTSNPN, CDR2 SVGIG (reference sequence). Trimming removed 3 bases from V and 0 bases from J, with 6 bases in between. The CDR3 consists of 13 residues. The CDR3 loop reads CAWSPLSGNTIYF. For the CDR3, the DNA is TGTGCCTGGAGCCCACTCTCTGGAAACACCATATATTTT.

This clone was observed once. CDR3 sequence reads: CASSEGAGENEKLFF. In nucleotides, the CDR3 is TGTGCCAGCAGTGAAGGGGCCGGGGAAAATGAAAAACTGTTTTTT. The rearrangement joins TRBV6-1 to TRBJ1-4; D is ambiguous. From germline, CDR1 is MNHNS and CDR2 SASEGT. The germline V and J ends were trimmed by 1 base and 5 bases, with 11 bases remaining between them. This CDR3 spans 15 amino acids.

J is TRBJ1-2 and V is TRBV25-1, with 12 bases that match TRBD1. The V segment lost 8 bases and the J segment 8 bases; nucleotides outside the gene matches: 6. The CDR3 extends over 13 amino acids. Germline loops: CDR1 MGHDK, CDR2 SYGVNS. CDR3 amino acids: CASEGQGALGYTF. In DNA form, the CDR3 reads TGTGCCAGCGAGGGACAGGGGGCTCTAGGCTACACCTTC.

This clone appeared a single time. The chain combines TRBV5-1 with TRBJ2-5; tentative D call: TRBD2 (6 bases). The length of the CDR3 is 14 residues. Germline V gene sequence: CDR1 SGHRS, CDR2 YFSETQ. Trimming cost V 1 base and J 5 bases, with 12 bases left between them. CDR3 bases: TGCGCCAGCAGCTTGTGGCGGGGTCGTGAGACCCAGTACTTC. It specifies CASSLWRGRETQYF.

This chain connects TRBV2 to TRBJ2-1; D gene ambiguous. Germline CDR1 SNHLY, CDR2 FYNNEI. The CDR3 covers 12 residues. Trimming shortened V by 4 bases and J by 5 bases, and 6 bases separated the two germline ends. CDR3 nucleotides: TGTGCCAGCAGTGCCTTTGACAATGAGCAGTTCTTC. Translation: CASSAFDNEQFF.

This clone appeared a single time. This chain connects TRBV5-1 to TRBJ1-1; 8 bases match TRBD1. The CDR3 consists of 17 residues. Germline CDR1 is SGHRS and CDR2 is YFSETQ. Trimming at V came to 1 base and at J to 0 bases, leaving 8 bases not matched to a gene. The CDR3 DNA reads TGCGCCAGCAGCTTGTTAGGGACAGGCGGAATGAACACTGAAGCTTTCTTT. It is translated as CASSLLGTGGMNTEAFF. Based on the CDR3 plus reference TRBV5-1 and TRBJ1-1, the full variable domain is KAGVTQTPRYLIKTRGQQVTLSCSPISGHRSVSWYQQTPGQGLQFLFEYFSETQRNKGNFPGRFSGRQFSNSRSEMNVSTLELGDSALYLCASSLLGTGGMNTEAFFGQGTRLTVV.

This chain joins TRBV7-6 and TRBJ2-7; D is unresolved. Per the germline V gene, CDR1 is SGHVS and CDR2 is FNYEAQ. The CDR3 loop spans 14 amino acids. Trimming stripped 1 base from V and 0 bases from J, with 7 bases between. DNA of the CDR3: TGTGCCAGCAGCTTAGAATCGGGCTCCTACGAGCAGTACTTC. Its translation is CASSLESGSYEQYF. Filled out from reference TRBV7-6 and TRBJ2-7, the complete variable domain reads GAGVSQSPRYKVTKRGQDVALRCDPISGHVSLYWYRQALGQGPEFLTYFNYEAQQDKSGLPNDRFSAERPEGSISTLTIQRTEQRDSAMYRCASSLESGSYEQYFGPGTRLTVT.

This sequence joins TRBV19 and TRBJ2-7; 8 bases are shared with TRBD1. V trimming: 4 bases; J trimming: 4 bases; junction bases outside the gene matches: 6. The V gene's germline CDR1 is LNHDA and CDR2 SQIVND (reference sequence). CDR3 size: 14 residues. The CDR3: CASSTDRDRYEQYF. CDR3 nucleotide sequence: TGTGCCAGTAGTACGGACAGGGACCGGTACGAGCAGTACTTC. Full variable domain (rest looked up from reference TRBV19 and TRBJ2-7): DGGITQSPKYLFRKEGQNVTLSCEQNLNHDAMYWYRQDPGQGLRLIYYSQIVNDFQKGDIAEGYSVSREKKESFPLTVTSAQKNPTAFYLCASSTDRDRYEQYFGPGTRLTVT.

The rearrangement uses TRBV5-8 and TRBJ1-4; weak D call: TRBD1 (5 bases). The CDR3 contains 14 residues. Germline CDR1 reads SGHTS; CDR2 reads YDEGEE. Trimming stripped 5 bases from V and 2 bases from J, with 10 bases between. CDR3 nucleotides: TGTGCCAGCAGAGCAGGGTCGACTAATGAAAAACTGTTTTTT. Protein: CASRAGSTNEKLFF. The variable domain in full, completed from reference TRBV5-8 and TRBJ1-4, reads EAGVTQSPTHLIKTRGQQATLRCSPISGHTSVYWYQQALGLGLQFLLWYDEGEERNRGNFPPRFSGRQFPNYSSELNVNALELEDSALYLCASRAGSTNEKLFFGSGTQLSVL.

V and J are TRBV5-4 and TRBJ1-5, with D possibly TRBD1 on 5 matching bases. This CDR3 has 14 residues. The germline gives CDR1 SGHNT, CDR2 YYREEE (reference sequence). Trimming stripped 4 bases from V and 3 bases from J, with 11 bases between. Here the CDR3 DNA reads TGTGCCAGCAGCCGAAAGGGGTCCAATCAGCCCCAGCATTTT. It yields the protein CASSRKGSNQPQHF.

This clone appeared a single time. CDR3 DNA sequence: TGTGCCAGCAGCCAAGAGACTCTCCTAGCGGGATACAATGAGCAGTTCTTC. Protein sequence: CASSQETLLAGYNEQFF. V and J are TRBV14 and TRBJ2-1; 9 bases align to TRBD2. The CDR3 contains 17 residues. Trimming removed 0 bases from V and 4 bases from J; junction bases left unmatched: 7. Germline CDR1 and CDR2: SGHDN and FVKESK.

The V call is TRBV7-8, the J call TRBJ2-1; D ambiguous. V was cut by 1 base and J by 6 bases, with 13 bases left in between. Looked up from germline, CDR1 is SGHVS and CDR2 is FQNEAQ. This CDR3 has 15 residues. Here the CDR3 DNA reads TGTGCCAGCAGCTTAGGTCGCTCCAGACTCAATGAGCAGTTCTTC. As protein: CASSLGRSRLNEQFF.

The chain combines TRBV5-1 with TRBJ2-5; possibly TRBD2 for D (5 bases). Between the trimmed V and J ends, which lost 0 bases and 3 bases, there was a span of 9 bases. Germline lookup yields CDR1 SGHRS and CDR2 YFSETQ. This CDR3 is built from 14 residues. This chain's CDR3 is CASSLGRGKETQYF. The CDR3 DNA follows: TGCGCCAGCAGCTTGGGGAGAGGGAAAGAGACCCAGTACTTC.

This chain links TRBV7-9 with TRBJ2-2; D possibly corresponds to TRBD1 (6 bases). V was trimmed by 5 bases and J by 4 bases, leaving 14 bases between them. Germline V gene data show CDR1 as SEHNR and CDR2 as FQNEAQ (reference sequence). The CDR3 contains 15 residues. The CDR3 is CASSTQGLGTGELFF. The CDR3 nucleotides are TGTGCCAGCAGCACACAGGGTTTGGGCACCGGGGAGCTGTTTTTT.

J is TRBJ2-5 and V is TRBV11-2; 10 positions match TRBD2. J was trimmed by 1 base and V by 5 bases; bases with no gene match: 7. CDR1 SGHAT and CDR2 FQNNGV come from the germline V gene. CDR3 length equals 16 residues. CDR3 sequence: CASSPLAGVFQETQYF. In DNA form, the CDR3 reads TGTGCCAGCAGCCCTCTAGCGGGGGTCTTCCAAGAGACCCAGTACTTC.

This chain uses TRBV19 with TRBJ1-5; D is perhaps TRBD1 (5 bases). Trimming took 5 bases from V and 2 from J, leaving 13 bases between them. The CDR3 is 15 residues long. Germline V CDR1 and CDR2: LNHDA, SQIVND (reference sequence). The CDR3 DNA reads as TGTGCCAGTAGTCTCGACAGCCGGCGCAATCAGCCCCAGCATTTT. Its protein product is CASSLDSRRNQPQHF.

The chain's CDR3 is CASSYRRGGYGYTF. The CDR3 DNA sequence: TGTGCCAGCAGTTATCGCAGGGGTGGCTATGGCTACACCTTC. V is TRBV6-5 and J is TRBJ1-2, with a weak D call TRBD1 (6 bases). Germline V CDR1 and CDR2: MNHEY, SVGAGI. The V end was cut by 3 bases, the J end by 4 bases, with 12 bases between. This CDR3 region has 14 residues.

The chain employs TRBV4-1 and TRBJ2-5; D perhaps matches TRBD2 (5 bases). The CDR3 length is 14 residues. The V gene's germline CDR1 is MGHRA and CDR2 YSYEKL. V lost 4 bases, J lost 2 bases, and 11 bases lay in between. The CDR3 protein is CASSLHGGQETQYF. The CDR3 nucleotides read TGCGCCAGCAGCCTTCACGGAGGACAAGAGACCCAGTACTTC.

The count of this clone is one. V usage is TRBV4-1 and J usage is TRBJ2-7, with TRBD1 matching over 12 bases. Trimming took 2 bases from V and 4 from J; bases not matched to a gene: 3. The CDR3 contains 15 residues. CDR1 is MGHRA, CDR2 YSYEKL, per germline. CDR3 in amino acids: CASSQRGQGAYEQYF. The CDR3 DNA reads TGCGCCAGCAGCCAAAGGGGACAGGGGGCGTACGAGCAGTACTTC.

V is TRBV11-2 and J is TRBJ2-5; D possibly corresponds to TRBD2 (6 bases). CDR1 is SGHAT, CDR2 FQNNGV, per germline. Trimming left V 8 bases short and J 3 bases short, with 13 bases between. The CDR3 is 13 amino acids. The CDR3 sequence is CASGLQRKETQYF. Written as DNA, the CDR3 is TGTGCCAGCGGACTACAGAGAAAAGAGACCCAGTACTTC.